This TCR beta chain comes out of a study of preoperative IRX-2 immunotherapy in early breast cancer. The treatment was: preoperative locoregional IRX-2 cytokine immunotherapy. Preoperative locoregional IRX-2 cytokine immunotherapy was tested in the phase Ib source study. Germline CDR1 SNHLY, CDR2 FYNNEI. This CDR3 region has 13 residues. The ends lost 10 bases at V and 5 bases at J; junction bases unmatched: 8. This table comes from immunoSEQ multiplex PCR, and its TCRdb copy is limited to in-frame clones, with some not included. The table lists around 88,000 clones, 86% of them singletons. This TCR was recovered from a human donor with breast cancer. J is TRBJ1-1 and V is TRBV2; 9 nucleotides match TRBD1. The specimen comprised tumor tissue, sampled after IRX-2 immunotherapy. The CDR3 protein is CAISKTGGTEAFF. The CDR3 bases are TGTGCCATCTCCAAGACAGGGGGGACTGAAGCTTTCTTT.